This T cell receptor beta chain was retrieved from a study of blood T cell repertoires in COVID-19. Background on the study: Acute and convalescent COVID-19 samples came from the United States, Italy and Spain. T cells, B-cell-depleted T cells, or PBMCs provided the cDNA or gDNA that served as material.

Authors' processing steps: For nucleated cells, counts were estimated from reference gene primer amplification. Profiled with immunoSEQ multiplex PCR; TCRdb holds only in-frame clones, not every one. V, J and clone size were drawn from that table, and D and trimming were deduced from the DNA. The data show about 200,000 clones, about 78% seen once. Germline V gene sequence: CDR1 LGHDT, CDR2 YNNKEL (reference sequence). CDR3 length: 15 residues. V was pared by 5 bases and J by 4 bases, with 6 bases of the junction left unmatched. The sample comprised peripheral blood. This chain joins TRBV3-1 (or the pseudogene TRBV3-2) and TRBJ2-7, with TRBD1 matching 12 bases. This sequence was found in a woman aged 70-85 years with acute or convalescent COVID-19. DNA of the CDR3: TGTGCCAGCAGCTCCGGGACAGGGGGCACATACGAGCAGTACTTC. The encoded protein is CASSSGTGGTYEQYF.